The 3 T cell receptor beta chains below all came from one sample that was sequenced in a study of cytomegalovirus exposure and HLA in healthy donors. The PCR had 60 Vbeta and 13 Jbeta primers. The table came from immunoSEQ multiplex PCR; TCRdb's copy has only in-frame clones and leaves some out. Counted here are about 200,000 clones, about 80% occurring once; the ten biggest clones make up roughly 15%. What was sequenced was PBMCs. Source of these receptors: a man in his forties in good health and CMV-seronegative.

This chain links TRBV18 with TRBJ1-1; D is uncertain. The V gene's germline CDR1 is KGHSH and CDR2 LQKENI. Between the trimmed V and J ends, which lost 5 bases and 0 bases, there was a span of 10 bases. This CDR3 has 14 amino acids. CDR3 sequence reads: CASSNLQLNTEAFF. CDR3 coding DNA: TGTGCCAGCTCAAATCTTCAGTTGAACACTGAAGCTTTCTTT. The full variable domain, its missing parts supplied by reference TRBV18 and TRBJ1-1, is NAGVMQNPRHLVRRRGQEARLRCSPMKGHSHVYWYRQLPEEGLKFMVYLQKENIIDESGMPKERFSAEFPKEGPSILRIQQVVRGDSAAYFCASSNLQLNTEAFFGQGTRLTVV.

V usage is TRBV10-3 and J usage is TRBJ2-2; possibly TRBD2 for D (6 bases). V shed 6 bases and J shed 5 bases, with 22 bases lying between them. The CDR3 covers 17 residues. Germline-derived CDR1 and CDR2 are ENHRY and SYGVKD. The CDR3 is CAIREGRGGGVTGELFF. The CDR3, as DNA: TGTGCCATCAGGGAGGGGCGCGGCGGCGGGGTGACCGGGGAGCTGTTTTTT.

This clone was observed a few times. J is TRBJ2-2 and V is TRBV6-5; 10 positions match TRBD1. The J segment lost 4 bases and the V segment lost 6 bases, leaving 5 bases of the junction unmatched. The CDR3 length is 15 residues. Looked up from germline, CDR1 is MNHEY and CDR2 is SVGAGI. In DNA form, the CDR3 reads TGTGCCAGCAGGGTGGGACAGGGGTTCACCGGGGAGCTGTTTTTT. Residues: CASRVGQGFTGELFF.